This TCR beta chain was identified in a study of post-analysis software for immune sequencing data. Study details: Progressive-relapsing, secondary progressive and relapsing-remitting multiple sclerosis were among the disease courses included. General observations from the study: In patients, TRBV5-6, TRBV5-1 and TRBV20-1 belonged to five TRBV segments found more frequently than in controls. With F measure, samples from one preparation batch clustered together strongly. Normalized Chao1 diversity was significantly lower in multiple sclerosis patients than in controls.

Germline lookup yields CDR1 DFQATT and CDR2 SNEGSKA (reference sequence). This CDR3 is built from 13 residues. Deletions cut 6 bases from V and 5 bases from J, with 16 bases between. With respect to this clonotype: What it binds is not known.

Every TCR beta cDNA library bore unique molecular identifiers. About 500,000 cDNA molecules were obtained per 1 to 10 million input T cells. TCRdb fed the PCR reads into MiXCR, producing one record per CDR3 protein. The sample has over 250,000 distinct CDR3 sequences, 35% to 40% seen once. This rearrangement joins TRBV20-1 to TRBJ1-2; TRBD1 is a possible D gene (5 bases). This sequence originates from a girl between 10 and 17 years old with multiple sclerosis. Sequencing input: blood. CDR3 in DNA: TGCAGTGCGTCGACAGATAGGGCTTATGGCTACACCTTC. It specifies CSASTDRAYGYTF.